This T cell receptor beta chain was recorded in a study of blood T cell repertoires in COVID-19. The wider study: Acute and convalescent COVID-19 samples came from the United States, Italy and Spain.

This clone was observed at least ten times. There are 11 residues in the CDR3. Germline V gives CDR1 SEHNR, CDR2 FQNEAQ (reference sequence). V was cut by 5 bases and J by 10 bases, with 9 bases left in between. Profiled with immunoSEQ multiplex PCR; TCRdb holds only in-frame clones, not every one. Here the sample spans tens of thousands of clones, 70% to 85% being singletons. The sequencing sample was made of peripheral blood. The V gene is TRBV7-9, the J gene TRBJ2-1; a possible D gene is TRBD1 (5 bases). The receptor's source is a man over 45 with active COVID-19. CDR3 sequence: CASSVGQEQFF. The CDR3 DNA sequence: TGTGCCAGCAGCGTCGGACAAGAGCAGTTCTTC.